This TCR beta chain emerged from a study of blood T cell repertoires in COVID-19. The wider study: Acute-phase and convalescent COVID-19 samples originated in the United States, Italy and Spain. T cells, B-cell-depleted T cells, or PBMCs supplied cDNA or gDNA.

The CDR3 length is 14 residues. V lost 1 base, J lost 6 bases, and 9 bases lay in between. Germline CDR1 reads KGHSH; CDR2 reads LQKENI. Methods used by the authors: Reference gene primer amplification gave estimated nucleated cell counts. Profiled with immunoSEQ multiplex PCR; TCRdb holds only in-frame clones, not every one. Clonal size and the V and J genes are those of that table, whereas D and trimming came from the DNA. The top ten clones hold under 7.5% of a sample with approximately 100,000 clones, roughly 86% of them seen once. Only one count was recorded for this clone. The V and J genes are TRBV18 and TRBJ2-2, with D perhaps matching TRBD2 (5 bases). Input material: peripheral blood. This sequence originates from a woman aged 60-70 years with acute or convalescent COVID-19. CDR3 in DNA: TGTGCCAGCTCACCACAACTAGGTTCCGGGGAGCTGTTTTTT. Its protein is CASSPQLGSGELFF.